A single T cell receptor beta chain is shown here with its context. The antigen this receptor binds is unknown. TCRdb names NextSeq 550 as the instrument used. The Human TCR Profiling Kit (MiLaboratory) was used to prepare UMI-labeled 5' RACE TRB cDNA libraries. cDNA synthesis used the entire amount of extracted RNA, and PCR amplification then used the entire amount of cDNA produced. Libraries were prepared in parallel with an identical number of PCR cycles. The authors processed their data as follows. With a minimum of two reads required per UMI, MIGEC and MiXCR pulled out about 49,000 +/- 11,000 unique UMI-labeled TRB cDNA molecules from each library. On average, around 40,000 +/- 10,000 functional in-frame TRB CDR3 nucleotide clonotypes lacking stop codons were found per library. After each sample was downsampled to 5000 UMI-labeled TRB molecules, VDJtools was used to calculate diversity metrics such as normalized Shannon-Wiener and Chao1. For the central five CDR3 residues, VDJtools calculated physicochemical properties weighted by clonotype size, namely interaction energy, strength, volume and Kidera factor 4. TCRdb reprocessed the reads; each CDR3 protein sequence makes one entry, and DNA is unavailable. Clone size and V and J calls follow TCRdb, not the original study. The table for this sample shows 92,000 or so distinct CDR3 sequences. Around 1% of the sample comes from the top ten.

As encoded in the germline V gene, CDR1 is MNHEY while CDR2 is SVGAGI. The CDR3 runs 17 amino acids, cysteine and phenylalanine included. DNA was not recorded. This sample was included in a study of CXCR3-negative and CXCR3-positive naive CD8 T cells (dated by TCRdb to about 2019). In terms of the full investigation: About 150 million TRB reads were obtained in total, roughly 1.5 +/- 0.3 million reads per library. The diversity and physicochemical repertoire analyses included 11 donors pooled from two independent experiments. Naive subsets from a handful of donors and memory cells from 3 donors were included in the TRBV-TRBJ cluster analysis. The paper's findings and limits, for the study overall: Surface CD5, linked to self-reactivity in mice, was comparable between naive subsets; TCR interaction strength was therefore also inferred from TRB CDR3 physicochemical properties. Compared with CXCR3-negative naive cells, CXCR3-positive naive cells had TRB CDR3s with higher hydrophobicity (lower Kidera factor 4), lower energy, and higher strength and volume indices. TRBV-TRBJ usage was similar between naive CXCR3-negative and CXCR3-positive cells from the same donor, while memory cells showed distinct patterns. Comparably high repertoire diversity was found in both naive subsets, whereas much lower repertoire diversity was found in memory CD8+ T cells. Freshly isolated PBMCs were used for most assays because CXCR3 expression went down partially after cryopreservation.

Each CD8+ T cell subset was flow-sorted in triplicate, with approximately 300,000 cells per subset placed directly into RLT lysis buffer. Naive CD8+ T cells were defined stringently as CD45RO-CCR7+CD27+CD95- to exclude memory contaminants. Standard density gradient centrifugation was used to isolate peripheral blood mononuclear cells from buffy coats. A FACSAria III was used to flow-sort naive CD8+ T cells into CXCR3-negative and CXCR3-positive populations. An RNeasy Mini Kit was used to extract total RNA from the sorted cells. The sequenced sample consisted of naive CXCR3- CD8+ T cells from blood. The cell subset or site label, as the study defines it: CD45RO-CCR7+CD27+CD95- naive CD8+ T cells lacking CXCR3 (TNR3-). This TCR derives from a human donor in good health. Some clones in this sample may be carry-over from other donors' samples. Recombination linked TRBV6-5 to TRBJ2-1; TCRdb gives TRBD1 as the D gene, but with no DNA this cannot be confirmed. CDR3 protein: CASSKTGDTDSYNEQFF.